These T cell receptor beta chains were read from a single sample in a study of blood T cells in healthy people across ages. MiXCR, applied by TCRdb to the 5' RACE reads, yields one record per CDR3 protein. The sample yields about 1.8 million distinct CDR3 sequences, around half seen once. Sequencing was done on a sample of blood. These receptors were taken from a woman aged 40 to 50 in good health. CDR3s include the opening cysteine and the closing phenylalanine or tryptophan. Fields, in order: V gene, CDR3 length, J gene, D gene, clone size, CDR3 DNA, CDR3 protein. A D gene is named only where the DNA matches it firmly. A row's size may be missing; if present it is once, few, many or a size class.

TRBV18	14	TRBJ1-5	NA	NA	TGTGCCAGCTCAGCGAAAAAGAGCAATCAGCCCCAGCATTTT	CASSAKKSNQPQHF
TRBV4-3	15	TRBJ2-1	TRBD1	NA	TGCGCCAGCAGCTACGGACAGGGGGAAGCGAATGAGCAGTTCTTC	CASSYGQGEANEQFF
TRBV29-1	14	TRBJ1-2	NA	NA	TGCAGCGGGGGAGGGGGGACCCTTGATTACGGCTACACCTTC	CSGGGGTLDYGYTF
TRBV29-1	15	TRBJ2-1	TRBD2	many	TGCAGCGTTGAAGGTCCCCAGCGGGAATACAATGAGCAGTTCTTC	CSVEGPQREYNEQFF
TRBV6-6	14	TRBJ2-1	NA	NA	TGTGCCAGCAGTTACGATGGCAGGGAGGTTGAGCAGTTCTTC	CASSYDGREVEQFF
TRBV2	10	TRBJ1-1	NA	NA	TGTGCCAGCAGTGTCGGGGAAGCTTTCTTT	CASSVGEAFF
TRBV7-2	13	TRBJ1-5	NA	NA	TGTGCCAGCAGCACCCTCCATAATCAGCCCCAGCATTTT	CASSTLHNQPQHF
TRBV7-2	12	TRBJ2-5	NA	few	TGTGCCAGCAGCTTAACCCCCGGGGCCCAGTACTTC	CASSLTPGAQYF
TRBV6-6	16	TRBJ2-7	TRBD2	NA	TGTGCCAGCCATGGTCTAGCGGGGGGGAACTCCTACGAGCAGTACTTC	CASHGLAGGNSYEQYF
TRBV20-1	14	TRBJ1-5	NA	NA	TGCAGTGCACGGGAGCCTCCTGGCAATCAGCCCCAGCATTTT	CSAREPPGNQPQHF
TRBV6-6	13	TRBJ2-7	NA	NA	TGTGCCAGCGAAGTAGGAGTTGAATACGAGCAGTACTTC	CASEVGVEYEQYF
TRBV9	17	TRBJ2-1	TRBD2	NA	TGTGCCAGCAGCGTAGATCCAAGCGGGGGGACCATAAATGAGCAGTTCTTC	CASSVDPSGGTINEQFF
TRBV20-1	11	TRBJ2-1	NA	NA	TGCAGTGCCGGAGACGGGAATGAGCAGTTCTTC	CSAGDGNEQFF
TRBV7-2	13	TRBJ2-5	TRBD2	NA	TGTGCCAGCTCGGGGGGTCAGGTGGAGACCCCGTACTTC	CASSGGQVETPYF
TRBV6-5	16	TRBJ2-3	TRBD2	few	TGTGCCAGCAGTTATTCGGGAGGACTAGAGGGAGATACGCAGTATTTT	CASSYSGGLEGDTQYF
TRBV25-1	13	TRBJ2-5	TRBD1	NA	TGTGCCAGCAGTGGCAGGGGGCGGGTGATCCCGTACTTC	CASSGRGRVIPYF
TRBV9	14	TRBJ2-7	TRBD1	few	TGTGCCAGCAGCGTAGGGGGACAGGGCTACGAGCAGTACTTC	CASSVGGQGYEQYF
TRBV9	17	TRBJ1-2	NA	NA	TGTGCCAGCAGCGGTCAGACGGAAACGTTACCTAACTATGGCTACACCTTC	CASSGQTETLPNYGYTF
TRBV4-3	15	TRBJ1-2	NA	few	TGCGCCAGCAGCCAAGATTTGGCACCTAACTATGGCTACACCTTC	CASSQDLAPNYGYTF
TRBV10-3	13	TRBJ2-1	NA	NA	TGTGCCACCACAGGGACTTCGTACAATGAGCAGTTCTTC	CATTGTSYNEQFF
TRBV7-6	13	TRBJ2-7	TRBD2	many	TGTGCCAGCAGTTTAGGAGCGGGGTACGAGCAGTACTTC	CASSLGAGYEQYF
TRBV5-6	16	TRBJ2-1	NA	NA	TGTGCCAGCAGCTTGTTCGGGCCGAGCTCCTACAATGAGCAGTTCTTC	CASSLFGPSSYNEQFF
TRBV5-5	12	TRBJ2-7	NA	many	TGTGCCAGCAGCCAAGGGAACTACGAGCAGTACTTC	CASSQGNYEQYF
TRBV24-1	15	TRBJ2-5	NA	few	TGTGCCACCAGTGATTTGCGAGGGGACCGGGAGACCCAGTACTTC	CATSDLRGDRETQYF
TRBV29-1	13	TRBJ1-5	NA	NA	TGCAGCGTGGGGGCAGGGCAGGGCCAGCCCCAGCATTTT	CSVGAGQGQPQHF
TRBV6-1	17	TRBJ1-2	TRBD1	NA	TGTGCCAGCAGGAATCCGGTCGACAGGGAGGGGAACTATGGCTACACCTTC	CASRNPVDREGNYGYTF
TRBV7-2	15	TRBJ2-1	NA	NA	TGTGCCAGCAGCTTAGCGCCGGGACCCTACAATGAGCAGTTCTTC	CASSLAPGPYNEQFF
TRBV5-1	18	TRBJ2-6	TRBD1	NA	TGCGCCAGCAGCTTGGATACAGGGGGCGTCTCTGGGGCCAACGTCCTGACTTTC	CASSLDTGGVSGANVLTF
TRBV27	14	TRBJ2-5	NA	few	TGTGCCAGCAGTTCAGGGACTCCCCCAAAGACCCAGTACTTC	CASSSGTPPKTQYF
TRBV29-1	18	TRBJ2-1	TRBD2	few	TGCAGCGTTGGGGGGGCGCTGAGCGGGGGACTTAACTACAATGAGCAGTTCTTC	CSVGGALSGGLNYNEQFF
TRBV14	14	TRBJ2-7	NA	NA	TGTGCCAGCAGCGCGGGCAGGGGATTCTACGAGCAGTACTTC	CASSAGRGFYEQYF
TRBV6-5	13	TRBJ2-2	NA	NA	TGTGCCAGCAGTTACGGGAGATCCGGGGAGCTGTTTTTT	CASSYGRSGELFF
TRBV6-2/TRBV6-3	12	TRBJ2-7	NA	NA	TGTGCCAGCAGTTACTTAGGGACCGAGCAGTACTTC	CASSYLGTEQYF
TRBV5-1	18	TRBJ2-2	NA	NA	TGCGCCAGCAGCTTTGGACAGCCCACCGTTCTGAACACCGGGGAGCTGTTTTTT	CASSFGQPTVLNTGELFF
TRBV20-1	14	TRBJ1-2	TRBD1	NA	TGCAGTCCTCCGGGACAGGGGGAATTCGCTGGCTACACCTTC	CSPPGQGEFAGYTF
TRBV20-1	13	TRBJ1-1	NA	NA	TGCAGTGCTAGAGCACAGGGTAACGGCGAAGCTTTCTTT	CSARAQGNGEAFF
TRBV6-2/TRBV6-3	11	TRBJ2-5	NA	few	TGTGCCAGCAGTTACCCGGGGACCCAGTACTTC	CASSYPGTQYF
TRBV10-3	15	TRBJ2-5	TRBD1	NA	TGTGCCATCAGAGGGTGGGGACAGGCAGAAGAGACCCAGTACTTC	CAIRGWGQAEETQYF
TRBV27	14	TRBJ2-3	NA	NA	TGTGCCAGCAGTTTATATACTATGACAGATACGCAGTATTTT	CASSLYTMTDTQYF
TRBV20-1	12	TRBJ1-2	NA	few	TGCAGTGCTAGAGATCTAGCCTTGGGCTACACCTTC	CSARDLALGYTF
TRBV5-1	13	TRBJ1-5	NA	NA	TGCGCCAGCAGTTATTTAGCGCTTGATACGCAGCATTTT	CASSYLALDTQHF
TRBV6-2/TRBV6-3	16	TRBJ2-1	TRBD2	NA	TGTGCCAGCAGTTCGGGGACTAGCGGACCGAACAATGAGCAGTTCTTC	CASSSGTSGPNNEQFF
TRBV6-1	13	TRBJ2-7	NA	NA	TGTGCCAGCAGCCTGACACCACTCGACGAGCAGTACTTC	CASSLTPLDEQYF
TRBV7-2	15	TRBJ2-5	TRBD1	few	TGTGCCAGCAGCTGGAACAGGGGGACACAAGAGACCCAGTACTTC	CASSWNRGTQETQYF
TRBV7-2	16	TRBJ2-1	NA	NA	TGTGCCAGCAGCTTAGCATTTATGGGGGGGCTCAATGAGCAGTTCTTC	CASSLAFMGGLNEQFF
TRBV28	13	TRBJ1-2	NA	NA	TGTGCCACGACCCCTTCGGTTTTCGGTGGCTACACCTTC	CATTPSVFGGYTF
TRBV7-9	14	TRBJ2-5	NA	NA	TGTGCCAGCAGCTTTGCCACGAACCAAGAGACCCAGTACTTC	CASSFATNQETQYF
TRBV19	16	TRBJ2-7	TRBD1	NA	TGTGCCAGTAGTGGAAACAGGGGAAGGGATCCCTACGAGCAGTACTTC	CASSGNRGRDPYEQYF
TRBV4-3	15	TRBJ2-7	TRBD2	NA	TGCGCCAGCAGCCAAGATATAGCGGGGCTCTACGAGCAGTACTTC	CASSQDIAGLYEQYF
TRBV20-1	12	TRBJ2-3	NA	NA	TGCAGTGCTAGATCGGGGGTGGATACGCAGTATTTT	CSARSGVDTQYF
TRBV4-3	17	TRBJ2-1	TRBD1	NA	TGCGCCAGCAGCCAAGATAGTGAAGGGGGCCCCTACAATGAGCAGTTCTTC	CASSQDSEGGPYNEQFF
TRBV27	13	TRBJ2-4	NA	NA	TGTGCCAGCAGTCCGTCGAGGGCAAACATTCAGTACTTC	CASSPSRANIQYF
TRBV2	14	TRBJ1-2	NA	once	TGTGCCAGCAGTCCATTTCGTACTTCAGATGGCTACACCTTC	CASSPFRTSDGYTF
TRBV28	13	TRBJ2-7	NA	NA	TGTGCCAGCAGTTTATTTCAGGGGTCCGAGCAGTACTTC	CASSLFQGSEQYF
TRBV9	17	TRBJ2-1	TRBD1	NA	TGTGCCAGCAGCGTAGACCTAAGGGGGCGTTGGGAAAATGAGCAGTTCTTC	CASSVDLRGRWENEQFF
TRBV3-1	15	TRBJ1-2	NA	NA	TGTGCCAGCAGCCCCCGCCGGGGTAGTGTCCATGGCTACACCTTC	CASSPRRGSVHGYTF
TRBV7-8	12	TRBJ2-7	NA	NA	TGTGCCAGCCGGGCTAGCGAGGGTGAGCAGTACTTC	CASRASEGEQYF